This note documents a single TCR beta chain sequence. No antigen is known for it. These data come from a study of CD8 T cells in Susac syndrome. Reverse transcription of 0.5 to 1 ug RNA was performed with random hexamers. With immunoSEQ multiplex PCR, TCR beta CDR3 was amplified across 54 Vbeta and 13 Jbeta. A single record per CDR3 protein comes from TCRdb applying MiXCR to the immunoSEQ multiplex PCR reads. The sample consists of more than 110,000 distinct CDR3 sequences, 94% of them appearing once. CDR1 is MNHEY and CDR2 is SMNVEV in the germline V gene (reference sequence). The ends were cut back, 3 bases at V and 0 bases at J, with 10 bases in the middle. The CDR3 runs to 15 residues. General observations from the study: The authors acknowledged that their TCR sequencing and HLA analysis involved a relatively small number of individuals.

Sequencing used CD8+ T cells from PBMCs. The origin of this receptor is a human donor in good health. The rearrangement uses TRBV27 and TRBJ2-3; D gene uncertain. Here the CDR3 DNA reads TGTGCCAGCAGTTTCCTCCCTACTAGCACAGATACGCAGTATTTT. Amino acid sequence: CASSFLPTSTDTQYF.